This T cell receptor (beta chain) was observed in a study of shared clonotypes between healthy human individuals. Donors had no recently reported acute infections or vaccinations and were HIV-negative. This CDR3 comprises 14 residues. CDR1 is SGHRS, CDR2 YFSETQ, per germline. The V gene lost 0 bases and the J gene lost 7 bases, with 11 bases spanning the gap. Profiled with immunoSEQ multiplex PCR; TCRdb holds only in-frame clones, not every one. The sample shows roughly 1,000,000 clones, 70% to 80% of them seen only once. The TCR comes from a young man in good health. Some clones in this sample may be carry-over from other donors' samples. The chain couples TRBV5-1 to TRBJ1-5, with D unclear. The material sequenced was memory CD4+ T cells from PBMCs. Subset given: CD45RA-negative fraction. The chain's CDR3 is CASSLGREGQPQHF. The DNA of the CDR3 is TGCGCCAGCAGCTTGGGGAGGGAAGGCCAGCCCCAGCATTTT. Full variable domain (remainder filled in from reference TRBV5-1 and TRBJ1-5): KAGVTQTPRYLIKTRGQQVTLSCSPISGHRSVSWYQQTPGQGLQFLFEYFSETQRNKGNFPGRFSGRQFSNSRSEMNVSTLELGDSALYLCASSLGREGQPQHFGDGTRLSIL.